This T cell receptor (beta chain) was sequenced for a study of T cell repertoires in aging, cancer and after chemotherapy. Study-level background: Millions of TCR reads were in the whole dataset.

Rearranged V-D-J TRB sequences were amplified with a mixed TRB-A/B primer pool. TCRdb re-called the multiplex PCR reads through MiXCR, storing one row per CDR3 protein. The profile shows more than 6,500 distinct CDR3 sequences, 25% to 30% of them singletons. Findings and limits, study-wide: Loss of evenness, beyond lost richness, contributed to age-related TCR diversity decline in cancer patients. In each cancer cohort, median generation probability increased across chemotherapy, suggesting thymic output rebounded.

Amplification of TCR beta used genomic DNA extracted from peripheral blood. This clonotype turned up a few times. Its antigen is currently unknown. This CDR3 is 14 amino acids long. Unmatched junction bases numbered 8, after V lost 7 bases and J lost 8 bases. Germline V gives CDR1 MNHEY, CDR2 SVGAGI. This TCR was sampled from a human donor with a blood cancer. The donor label of this sample is uncertain. The chain couples TRBV6-5 to TRBJ2-1, with TRBD2 identical over 10 bases. Specimen: blood. CDR3 sequence reads: CASIRAGGRHEQFF. The CDR3 DNA reads as TGTGCCAGCATAAGAGCGGGGGGGCGTCATGAGCAGTTCTTC.